These 30 T cell receptor beta chains originate from one sample sequenced in a study of T-cell memory formation after mild COVID-19. TCRdb independently ran MiXCR on the 5' RACE reads; one entry per CDR3 protein. This repertoire shows over 130,000 distinct CDR3 sequences, 14% found once; its top ten account for roughly 28%. The specimen was PBMCs or a T cell subset sorted from them (not recorded which). The receptors were sampled from an adult woman who had mild COVID-19 (a few samples of this study predate the infection). Cell type and time point are not known.

As to this clonotype: One end of the junction fails to match germline, which may point to a read error. The V gene is TRBV7-7, the J gene TRBJ2-7, with no clear D. Germline V lookup: CDR1 SSHAT, CDR2 FNYEAQ (reference sequence). The CDR3 consists of 13 residues. The CDR3 is CASSLSTDYEQYF. Written as DNA, the CDR3 is TGTGCTAGCAGCTTATCGACGGACTACGAGCAGTACTTC.

This clonotype showed up just a few times. The rearrangement links TRBV11-1 to TRBJ2-7; D possibly corresponds to TRBD2 (6 bases). Germline V gives CDR1 SGHAT, CDR2 FQDESV (reference sequence). The V and J ends lost 5 bases and 3 bases respectively, with 14 bases between them. The CDR3 covers 14 residues. CDR3 nucleotides: TGTGCCAGCAGCACCCAGGAGGGAGTCTACGAGCAGTACTTC. Translating gives CASSTQEGVYEQYF.

This clonotype came up a few times. The V gene is TRBV6-5, the J gene TRBJ2-7, with D uncertain. CDR1 is MNHEY and CDR2 is SVGAGI in the germline V gene. The V end lost 2 bases, the J end lost 2 bases, and 7 bases lay between the germline ends. CDR3 size: 13 residues. CDR3 coding DNA: TGTGCCAGCAGTTACGAGTTTACCTACGAGCAGTACTTC. It codes for CASSYEFTYEQYF.

In its sample, this clonotype was seen a few times. The genes are TRBV29-1 and TRBJ1-2; TRBD1 is a possible D gene (6 bases). The CDR3 has 13 residues. Germline-derived CDR1 and CDR2 are SQVTM and ANQGSEA. V was trimmed by 6 bases and J by 2 bases, leaving 13 bases between them. The CDR3 sequence: CSVLSGENYGYTF. DNA for the CDR3: TGCAGCGTCCTATCAGGGGAGAACTATGGCTACACCTTC.

V is TRBV6-2 or TRBV6-3 and J is TRBJ1-2, with a tentative D call TRBD1 (5 bases). CDR1 and CDR2 (germline): MNHEY, SVGEGT. CDR3 length: 17 residues. Deletions cut 4 bases from V and 5 bases from J, with 23 bases between. The CDR3 loop reads CASSSPIDPRGLYGYTF. As DNA, the CDR3 is TGTGCCAGCAGTTCACCAATTGACCCCCGGGGCCTTTATGGCTACACCTTC.

This rearrangement joins TRBV7-9 to TRBJ2-7; 10 nucleotides match TRBD2. There are 15 residues in the CDR3. The trim removed 6 bases at V and 7 bases at J, leaving 12 bases unmatched. Per germline, CDR1 SEHNR and CDR2 FQNEAQ (reference sequence). The CDR3 is CASSWTSGPPTEQYF. As DNA, the CDR3 is TGTGCCAGCAGTTGGACTAGCGGCCCCCCCACGGAGCAGTACTTC. The variable domain in full, completed from reference TRBV7-9 and TRBJ2-7, reads DTGVSQNPRHKITKRGQNVTFRCDPISEHNRLYWYRQTLGQGPEFLTYFQNEAQLEKSRLLSDRFSAERPKGSFSTLEIQRTEQGDSAMYLCASSWTSGPPTEQYFGPGTRLTVT.

This clonotype was seen a few times. The J gene is TRBJ2-1, the V gene TRBV24-1; 7 nucleotides agree with TRBD1. J gave up 4 bases and V 0 bases, and 2 bases lay outside the gene matches. This CDR3 is built from 15 residues. In germline, CDR1 is KGHDR, CDR2 SFDVKD. The CDR3 here is CATSDLNRGYNEQFF. The CDR3 DNA reads TGTGCCACCAGTGATTTGAACAGGGGTTACAATGAGCAGTTCTTC.

V and J are TRBV7-9 and TRBJ2-5, with D maybe TRBD1 (6 bases). Germline values: CDR1 SEHNR, CDR2 FQNEAQ (reference sequence). This CDR3 is 16 amino acids long. V lost 1 base and J lost 0, with 12 bases in between. DNA for the CDR3: TGTGCCAGCAGCTTAGGATACAGGGTGTACCAAGAGACCCAGTACTTC. It yields the protein CASSLGYRVYQETQYF.

This clonotype was counted many times. V gene TRBV12-3 or TRBV12-4 combines with J gene TRBJ2-1, with 9 bases fitting TRBD2. J was trimmed by 5 bases and V by 5 bases; bases with no gene match: 7. CDR3 size: 15 residues. For the CDR3, the DNA is TGTGCCAGCAGTCCGGGACTAGCCGGGGACAATGAGCAGTTCTTC. Its translation is CASSPGLAGDNEQFF.

In its sample, this clonotype was seen a few times. This chain uses TRBV6-5 with TRBJ2-3; 9 nucleotides align to TRBD2. CDR3 length equals 17 residues. Germline V gene lookup returns CDR1 MNHEY and CDR2 SVGAGI. V was clipped by 2 bases and J by 0 bases; unmatched bases: 6. For the CDR3, the DNA is TGTGCCAGCAGTTACGCTGGGGGGACTAGCAGCACAGATACGCAGTATTTT. Translation gives CASSYAGGTSSTDTQYF.

In this sample, this clonotype turned up many times. The chain couples TRBV7-3 to TRBJ1-6, with D unclear. Trimming left V 2 bases short and J 6 bases short, with 11 bases between. The CDR3 covers 15 residues. Germline assignment: CDR1 SGHTA and CDR2 FQGTGA. CDR3 amino acids: CASSLDGGFNSPLHF. The CDR3, as DNA: TGTGCCAGCAGCTTAGATGGCGGATTTAATTCACCCCTCCACTTT.

This clonotype was detected ten times or more. The junction departs from germline at one end; a sequencing error may be responsible. The gene calls are TRBV7-7 and TRBJ2-7, with a tentative D call TRBD2 (5 bases). From germline, CDR1 is SSHAT and CDR2 FNYEAQ (reference sequence). The CDR3 covers 13 residues. The CDR3 loop is CASSYSGSYEQYF. The CDR3 nucleotides are TGTGCTAGCAGCTACTCGGGGTCCTACGAGCAGTACTTC.

This clonotype was seen a few times. The V gene is TRBV27, the J gene TRBJ2-3; no clear D gene. V was shortened by 3 bases and J by 1 base, with 14 bases between the two germline ends. The CDR3 has 16 residues. The germline V gene has CDR1 MNHEY and CDR2 SMNVEV (reference sequence). CDR3 sequence (DNA): TGTGCCAGCAGTTTGGTCCAGCCCCGACGCACAGATACGCAGTATTTT. This encodes CASSLVQPRRTDTQYF.

The CDR3: CASSDGGANEQFF. As DNA, the CDR3 is TGTGCCAGCAGCGACGGAGGGGCGAATGAGCAGTTCTTC. J is TRBJ2-1 and V is TRBV7-9; possible D gene TRBD2, 6 bases. The V gene's germline CDR1 is SEHNR and CDR2 FQNEAQ (reference sequence). The CDR3 length is 13 residues. V was cut by 5 bases and J by 7 bases, with 12 bases left in between.

This sequence joins TRBV30 and TRBJ2-7, with no clear D. The CDR3 consists of 12 residues. Germline values: CDR1 GTSNPN, CDR2 SVGIG (reference sequence). The V end lost 3 bases, the J end lost 3 bases, and 9 bases lay between the germline ends. This chain's CDR3 is CAWRTPGYEQYF. CDR3 in DNA: TGTGCCTGGAGGACACCAGGCTACGAGCAGTACTTC.

This clonotype has just a few counts. The chain combines TRBV27 with TRBJ2-7; D is undetermined. This CDR3 has 15 residues. Trimming left V 0 bases short and J 2 bases short, with 11 bases between. From germline, CDR1 is MNHEY and CDR2 SMNVEV (reference sequence). The CDR3 loop is CASSLSSVTTYEQYF. The CDR3, as DNA: TGTGCCAGCAGTTTATCGTCAGTAACTACCTACGAGCAGTACTTC.

V is TRBV29-1 and J is TRBJ2-1; 11 bases match TRBD2. Germline V CDR1 and CDR2: SQVTM, ANQGSEA. V trimming: 3 bases; J trimming: 10 bases; junction bases outside the gene matches: 2. The CDR3 covers 12 residues. The CDR3 spells CSVEGLAVEQFF. CDR3 DNA: TGCAGCGTTGAGGGACTAGCGGTAGAGCAGTTCTTC.

In nucleotides, the CDR3 is TGCAGTGCTAGAGATGTAGGGCTTGAGGCTTTCTTGAACACTGAAGCTTTCTTT. Its protein product is CSARDVGLEAFLNTEAFF. The chain is built from TRBV20-1 and TRBJ1-1, with unresolved D. V was cut by 0 bases and J by 0 bases, with 20 bases left in between. The CDR3 extends over 18 amino acids. The germline gives CDR1 DFQATT, CDR2 SNEGSKA (reference sequence).

The rearrangement joins TRBV19 to TRBJ2-6, with D perhaps TRBD1 (6 bases). Trimming pared 3 bases from V and 0 bases from J, leaving 15 bases between. The germline gives CDR1 LNHDA, CDR2 SQIVND (reference sequence). The CDR3 length is 18 residues. CDR3 loop: CASSITGWNPSGANVLTF. The CDR3 nucleotides are TGTGCCAGTAGTATTACAGGGTGGAACCCCTCTGGGGCCAACGTCCTGACTTTC.

This clonotype has at least ten counts. The chain employs TRBV7-2 and TRBJ2-3; unclear D gene. Trimming took 10 bases from V and 6 from J, leaving 11 bases between them. The CDR3 covers 11 residues. The V gene's germline CDR1 is SGHTA and CDR2 FQGNSA. CDR3: CATPIEDTQYF. The CDR3 DNA follows: TGTGCCACTCCGATCGAGGATACGCAGTATTTT.

This clonotype has more than one count but fewer than ten. J is TRBJ2-7 and V is TRBV28; TRBD2 matches 8 bases. J gave up 6 bases and V 3 bases, and 13 bases lay outside the gene matches. The CDR3 runs to 16 residues. CDR1 is MDHEN, CDR2 SYDVKM, per germline. CDR3 residues: CASSFPRLAKSGEQYF. DNA of the CDR3: TGTGCCAGCAGTTTTCCCCGACTAGCGAAATCGGGCGAGCAGTACTTC.

The sample holds a few counts of this clonotype. The chain recombines TRBV4-2 with TRBJ2-5; the match to TRBD1 covers 7 bases. Germline-derived CDR1 and CDR2 are LGHNA and YNFKEQ. J gave up 4 bases and V 0 bases, and 8 bases lay outside the gene matches. The CDR3 length is 16 residues. The DNA for the CDR3 is TGTGCCAGCAGCCAAGATGAAGGGGGCGCGGGAGAGACCCAGTACTTC. Its protein is CASSQDEGGAGETQYF.

This chain connects TRBV5-5 to TRBJ2-1; 10 bases line up with TRBD1. The V gene end was trimmed by 4 bases and the J gene end by 1 base; junction bases not matched to a gene: 14. The germline gives CDR1 SGHKS, CDR2 YYEKEE (reference sequence). This CDR3 contains 19 residues. Written as DNA, the CDR3 is TGTGCCAGCAGCCCGCGTCTACAGGGACAGGGGACTTCCTACAATGAGCAGTTCTTC. The encoded protein is CASSPRLQGQGTSYNEQFF.

This clonotype was seen a handful of times. The rearrangement uses TRBV29-1 and TRBJ2-2; TRBD2 might be the D (6 bases). The V gene lost 3 bases and the J gene lost 7 bases, with 12 bases spanning the gap. CDR3 length: 13 amino acids. Germline-derived CDR1 and CDR2 are SQVTM and ANQGSEA. CDR3 nucleotides: TGCAGCGTTGACGGAGGGAAGGGCGGGGAGCTGTTTTTT. Translation gives CSVDGGKGGELFF.

V is TRBV18 and J is TRBJ1-2; D is uncertain. V lost 0 bases, J lost 4 bases, and 12 bases lay in between. Germline-derived CDR1 and CDR2 are KGHSH and LQKENI. The CDR3 is 15 residues long. The CDR3 DNA follows: TGTGCCAGCTCACCACCGACCCTGGGGTTCTATGGCTACACCTTC. It encodes CASSPPTLGFYGYTF.

This clonotype was observed a few times. The chain carries TRBV5-5 and TRBJ2-3; 9 nucleotides line up with TRBD1. Germline lookup yields CDR1 SGHKS and CDR2 YYEKEE (reference sequence). This CDR3 is 18 amino acids long. The V and J ends lost 2 bases and 5 bases, in that order; junction bases with no gene match: 15. The CDR3 nucleotides are TGTGCCAGCAGCTTTCTCCGACCCGGGACAGGGACGGGAGATACGCAGTATTTT. Translating it yields CASSFLRPGTGTGDTQYF.

The chain has TRBV29-1 and TRBJ2-1; no clear D gene. V dropped 6 bases and J dropped 4 bases, with 16 bases sitting between them. Germline V CDR1 and CDR2: SQVTM, ANQGSEA. This CDR3 region has 14 residues. CDR3 sequence (DNA): TGCAGCGTGGAATCAAGTCTGGGGTACAATGAGCAGTTCTTC. Its translation is CSVESSLGYNEQFF.

This clonotype has a count of ten or more. CDR3 loop: CASSQQGQGKLYGYTF. In nucleotides, the CDR3 is TGTGCCAGCAGCCAGCAGGGACAGGGGAAGCTCTATGGCTACACCTTC. The chain carries TRBV3-1 and TRBJ1-2; 10 nucleotides align to TRBD1. V lost 3 bases and J lost 4; bases outside the gene matches: 8. This CDR3 is built from 16 residues. Germline V gives CDR1 LGHDT, CDR2 YNNKEL (reference sequence).

This clonotype was seen more than once but under ten times. The rearrangement uses TRBV24-1 and TRBJ2-3; TRBD2 might be the D (6 bases). Germline-derived CDR1 and CDR2 are KGHDR and SFDVKD. V shed 6 bases and J shed 4 bases, with 16 bases lying between them. CDR3 length equals 15 residues. CDR3 protein: CATSPPGDDPDTQYF. As DNA, the CDR3 is TGTGCCACCAGTCCCCCGGGGGACGATCCAGATACGCAGTATTTT.

This clonotype was observed a few times. This chain uses TRBV4-1 with TRBJ2-2; D gene ambiguous. Germline V gives CDR1 MGHRA, CDR2 YSYEKL. V lost 0 bases to trimming and J lost 6 bases, with 2 bases between them. The CDR3 has 12 amino acids. The CDR3 sequence is CASSQDAGELFF. As DNA, the CDR3 is TGCGCCAGCAGCCAAGATGCCGGGGAGCTGTTTTTT.